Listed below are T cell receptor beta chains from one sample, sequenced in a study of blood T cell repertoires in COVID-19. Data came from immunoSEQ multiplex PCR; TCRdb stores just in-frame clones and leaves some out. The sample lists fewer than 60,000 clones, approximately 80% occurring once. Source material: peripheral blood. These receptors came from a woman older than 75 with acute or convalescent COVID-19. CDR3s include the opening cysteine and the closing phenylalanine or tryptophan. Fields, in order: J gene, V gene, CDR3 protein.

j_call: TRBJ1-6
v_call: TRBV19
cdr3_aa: CASGDSYNSPLHF

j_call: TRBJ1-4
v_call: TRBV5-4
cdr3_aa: CASSTTGAMAEKLFF

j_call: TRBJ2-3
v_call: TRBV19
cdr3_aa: CASSSGQGMDTQYF

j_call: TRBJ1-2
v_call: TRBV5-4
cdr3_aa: CASSSYPPEIYGYTF

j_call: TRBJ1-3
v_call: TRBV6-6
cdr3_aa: CASSYSRSISGNTIYF

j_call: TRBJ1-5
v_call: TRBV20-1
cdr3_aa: CSASLTGNQPQHF

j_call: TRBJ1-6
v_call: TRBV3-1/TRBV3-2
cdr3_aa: CASSPAGGRSPLHF

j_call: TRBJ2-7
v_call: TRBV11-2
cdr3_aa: CASSSTGGREQYF

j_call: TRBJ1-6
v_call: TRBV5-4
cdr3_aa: CASSFDRLNSPLHF

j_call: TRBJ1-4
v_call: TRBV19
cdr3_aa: CASSQNRGEKLFF

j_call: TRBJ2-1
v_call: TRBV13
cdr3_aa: CASSIKQGYEQFF

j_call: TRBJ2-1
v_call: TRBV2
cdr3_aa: CASSELAGGPYEQFF

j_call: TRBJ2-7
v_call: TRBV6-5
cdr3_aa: CASSQVGDYEQYF

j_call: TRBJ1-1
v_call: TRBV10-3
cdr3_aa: CAMNSGPGTEAFF

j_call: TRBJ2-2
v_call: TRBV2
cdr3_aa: CASSGTSPATGELFF

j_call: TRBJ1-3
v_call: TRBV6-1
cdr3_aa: CASSEQFNRVSGNTIYF

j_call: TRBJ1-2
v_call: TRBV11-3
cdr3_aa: CASGDSEDGYTF

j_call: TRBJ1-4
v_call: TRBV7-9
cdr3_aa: CASSSRDRRNGEKLFF

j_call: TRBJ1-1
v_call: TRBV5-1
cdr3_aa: CASSWDSNTEAFF

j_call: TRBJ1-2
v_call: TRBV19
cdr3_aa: CASREGRYYGYTF

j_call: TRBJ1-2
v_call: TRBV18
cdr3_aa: CASSPEANYGYTF

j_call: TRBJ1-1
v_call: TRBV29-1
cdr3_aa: CSVGKGMNTEAFF

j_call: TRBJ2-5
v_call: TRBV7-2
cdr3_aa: CASSLALLAGGGQETQYF

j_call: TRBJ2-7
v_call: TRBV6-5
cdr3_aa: CASRTGRRNVYEQYF

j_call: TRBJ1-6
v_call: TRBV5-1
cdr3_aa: CASSLGSTNYNSPLHF

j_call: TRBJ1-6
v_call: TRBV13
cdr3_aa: CASSLGGTGVISPLHF

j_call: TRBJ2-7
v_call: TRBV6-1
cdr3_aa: CASSESDGGLYEQYF